This T cell receptor beta chain was captured in a study of technical replicates of blood from a few donors. TCRdb keeps only in-frame clones here, not all; method: immunoSEQ multiplex PCR. The sample lists over 70,000 clones; 95% were seen once. Trimming took off 7 bases at V and 0 bases at J, with 16 bases between the two ends. The CDR3 runs 15 residues. Germline V lookup: CDR1 MNHNS, CDR2 SASEGT. The clonotype comes from a human donor in good health. Sequencing used T cells isolated from PBMCs. This chain links TRBV6-1 with TRBJ2-7, with D hard to call. CDR3 DNA sequence: TGTGCCAGCACGCCCCTTTCGGGTAGCTCCTACGAGCAGTACTTC. Translated: CASTPLSGSSYEQYF.